Shown below are 5 T cell receptor beta chains from a single sample sequenced in a study of OX40 agonist ivuxolimab in advanced cancers. The method was immunoSEQ multiplex PCR; TCRdb's version includes in-frame clones alone and lacks a portion of them. In the table there are 55,000 to 70,000 clones, 92% of which are singletons. The starting material was CD4+ or CD8+ T cells sorted from blood, obtained in a trial of the OX40 agonist ivuxolimab. The receptors come from an adult with an advanced solid tumor such as melanoma, head and neck, liver or kidney cancer.

Details on this clone: The sample holds other DNA sequences that translate to the same CDR3. V gene TRBV6-5 combines with J gene TRBJ1-2; 7 positions agree with TRBD1. With V trimmed by 4 bases and J by 5 bases, 13 bases remained unmatched. CDR3 size: 16 residues. Germline V lookup: CDR1 MNHEY, CDR2 SVGAGI. The CDR3 sequence is CASSLSWTGSAYGYTF. The CDR3 bases are TGTGCCAGCAGTTTAAGCTGGACAGGCAGTGCTTATGGCTACACCTTC.

The chain carries TRBV9 and TRBJ2-1; 8 bases match TRBD1. V lost 3 bases, J lost 0 bases, and 11 bases stayed unmatched. This CDR3 has 18 amino acids. Germline CDR1 reads SGDLS; CDR2 reads YYNGEE. In DNA form, the CDR3 reads TGTGCCAGCAGCGCGCGGACAGGGTTAATGAGCTCCTACAATGAGCAGTTCTTC. Its protein product is CASSARTGLMSSYNEQFF.

The chain recombines TRBV9 with TRBJ2-3; TRBD1 matches at 7 bases. Germline CDR1 is SGDLS and CDR2 is YYNGEE. The CDR3 is made up of 13 amino acids. With 5 bases clipped from V and 7 bases from J, the junction kept 7 bases outside the gene matches. In DNA, the CDR3 is TGTGCCAGCAGGACAGGGCTGGATAATACGCAGTATTTT. It encodes CASRTGLDNTQYF.

This clone was seen once. The J gene is TRBJ2-1, the V gene TRBV5-5; D may match TRBD1 or TRBD2 (6 bases each). Looked up from germline, CDR1 is SGHKS and CDR2 is YYEKEE (reference sequence). The CDR3 is made up of 18 amino acids. Trimming pared 0 bases from V and 0 bases from J, leaving 16 bases between. The CDR3: CASSLVGGPVGSYNEQFF. In DNA form, the CDR3 reads TGTGCCAGCAGCTTGGTTGGGGGGCCGGTCGGCTCCTACAATGAGCAGTTCTTC.

This chain links TRBV13 with TRBJ1-6, with 11 bases lining up with TRBD1. This CDR3 region has 15 residues. Trimming cost V 5 bases and J 10 bases; bases outside gene matches: 7. Germline lookup yields CDR1 PRHDT and CDR2 FYEKMQ (reference sequence). The CDR3 spells CASSPRDRGYSPLHF. CDR3 sequence (DNA): TGTGCCAGCAGCCCCCGGGACAGGGGGTACTCACCCCTCCACTTT. The full variable domain, its missing parts supplied by reference TRBV13 and TRBJ1-6, is AAGVIQSPRHLIKEKRETATLKCYPIPRHDTVYWYQQGPGQDPQFLISFYEKMQSDKGSIPDRFSAQQFSDYHSELNMSSLELGDSALYFCASSPRDRGYSPLHFGNGTRLTVT.